This entry is about one T cell receptor beta chain. Its antigen is unknown. Measured with immunoSEQ multiplex PCR; TCRdb has only the in-frame clones, and not every one. Among about 120,000 clones listed, 90% were seen once. Trimming removed 3 bases from V and 2 bases from J; junction bases left unmatched: 7. The CDR3 sequence is 16 residues long. Germline V gene data show CDR1 as DFQATT and CDR2 as SNEGSKA (reference sequence). This sample stems from a study of T cell responses to AZD1222 COVID-19 vaccine. Study-wide results and caveats: Repertoire collection took place solely once the T cell response had peaked. Most donors were white British and more were female, and clonal diversity was possibly underestimated.

The receptor comes from an adult who received the MenACWY meningococcal vaccine as a control. The source material was peripheral blood, sampled 28 days after the second dose of the MenACWY control vaccine. The J gene is TRBJ2-1, the V gene TRBV20-1; the match to TRBD1 covers 10 bases. The CDR3, as DNA: TGCAGTGCTAGTCTTCAAGGACAGGGGGCCTACAATGAGCAGTTCTTC. Translated: CSASLQGQGAYNEQFF.